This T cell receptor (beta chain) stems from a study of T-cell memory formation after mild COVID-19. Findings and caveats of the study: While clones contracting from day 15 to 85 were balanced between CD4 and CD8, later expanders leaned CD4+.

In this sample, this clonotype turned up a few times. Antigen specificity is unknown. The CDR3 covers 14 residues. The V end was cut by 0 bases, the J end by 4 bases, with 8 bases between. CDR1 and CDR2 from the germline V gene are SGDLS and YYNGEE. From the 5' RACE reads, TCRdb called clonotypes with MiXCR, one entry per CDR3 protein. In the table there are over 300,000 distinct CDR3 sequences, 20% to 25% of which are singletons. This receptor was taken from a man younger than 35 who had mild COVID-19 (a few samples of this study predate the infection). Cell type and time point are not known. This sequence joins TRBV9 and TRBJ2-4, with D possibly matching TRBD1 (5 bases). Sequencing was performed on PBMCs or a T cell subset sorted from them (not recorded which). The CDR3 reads CASSVGGTKNIQYF. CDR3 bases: TGTGCCAGCAGCGTAGGGGGCACGAAAAACATTCAGTACTTC.